Listed here are 9 T cell receptor beta chains from one sample, sequenced in a study of persistence of HIV-infected CD4 T cells. Cells were stimulated with CMV-infected fibroblast lysates at about 10 ug/mL. Memory cells lacking CD40L and CD69 with high CD45RO were sorted. Their antigen targets remain unknown. Sequencing used immunoSEQ version 4 in survey mode. Profiled with immunoSEQ multiplex PCR; TCRdb holds only in-frame clones, not every one. The sample consists of more than 30,000 clones, 82% of them appearing once. The sample in question was CD4+ T cells sorted from PBMCs after roughly 18-hour stimulation, obtained from a patient who received antiretroviral therapy. The origin of the receptors is an adult woman with HIV who was CMV-seropositive.

The chain links TRBV5-1 to TRBJ2-4; possible D gene TRBD2, 5 bases. V was shortened by 4 bases and J by 6 bases, with 17 bases between the two germline ends. The CDR3 totals 15 residues. Germline CDR1 and CDR2: SGHRS and YFSETQ. CDR3 region: CASSRKGDSGNIQYF. The CDR3 DNA reads as TGCGCCAGCAGCCGTAAGGGAGATTCGGGAAACATTCAGTACTTC.

The genes are TRBV9 and TRBJ2-1; no definite D call. Germline V gives CDR1 SGDLS, CDR2 YYNGEE. CDR3 length: 14 amino acids. V was clipped by 0 bases and J by 5 bases, with 9 bases between them. The CDR3 nucleotides read TGTGCCAGCAGCGTAGTAAGTGGTCACAATGAGCAGTTCTTC. It yields the protein CASSVVSGHNEQFF.

This clone was counted between two and nine times. This chain joins TRBV7-7 and TRBJ2-5; 12 bases fit TRBD2. Germline V gene sequence: CDR1 SSHAT, CDR2 FNYEAQ (reference sequence). V gave up 5 bases and J gave up 2 bases; unmatched junction bases: 3. The CDR3 runs to 15 residues. The CDR3 reads CASSPGLAGQETQYF. The CDR3 DNA sequence: TGTGCCAGCAGCCCAGGACTAGCGGGACAAGAGACCCAGTACTTC.

The chain joins TRBV25-1 to TRBJ1-4; the match to TRBD1 covers 7 bases. The V gene end was trimmed by 4 bases and the J gene end by 7 bases; junction bases not matched to a gene: 9. Germline loops: CDR1 MGHDK, CDR2 SYGVNS. This CDR3 region has 15 residues. The CDR3 protein is CASSAPGGRGEKLFF. The CDR3 DNA sequence: TGTGCCAGCAGTGCCCCAGGGGGACGTGGTGAAAAACTGTTTTTT.

This chain links TRBV3-1 (or the pseudogene TRBV3-2) with TRBJ1-6; D gene unclear. V was pared by 4 bases and J by 8 bases, with 9 bases between. The length of the CDR3 is 13 residues. In germline, CDR1 is LGHDT, CDR2 YNNKEL (reference sequence). Here the CDR3 reads CASSPVSDSPLHF. CDR3 nucleotides: TGTGCCAGCAGCCCCGTGAGTGATTCACCCCTCCACTTT.

This chain links TRBV10-3 with TRBJ2-7, with 10 bases matching TRBD1. CDR1 is ENHRY and CDR2 is SYGVKD in the germline V gene. Losses at the gene ends were 10 bases for V and 4 bases for J; bases not matched to a gene: 10. This CDR3 has 14 residues. CDR3 protein: CATDPGQGIYEQYF. The CDR3 nucleotides read TGTGCCACGGACCCGGGACAGGGGATATACGAGCAGTACTTC.

The chain recombines TRBV6-2 or TRBV6-3 with TRBJ2-6; 10 bases align to TRBD1. Germline V CDR1 and CDR2: MNHEY, SVGEGT. J was trimmed by 2 bases and V by 5 bases; bases with no gene match: 3. The CDR3 is 16 residues long. The CDR3 here is CASSAGTGAGANVLTF. CDR3 nucleotide sequence: TGTGCCAGCAGTGCGGGGACAGGGGCTGGGGCCAACGTCCTGACTTTC.

The rearrangement joins TRBV18 to TRBJ1-2; 7 bases line up with TRBD1. V gave up 3 bases and J gave up 0 bases; unmatched junction bases: 4. This CDR3 is built from 15 residues. The V gene's germline CDR1 is KGHSH and CDR2 LQKENI. The CDR3, as DNA: TGTGCCAGCTCACCGCCGGGACAGCCTAACTATGGCTACACCTTC. Translation gives CASSPPGQPNYGYTF.

This clone was seen a few times. The V call is TRBV5-1, the J call TRBJ1-1, with D perhaps matching TRBD1 (5 bases). Trimming removed 0 bases from V and 8 bases from J, with 8 bases in between. This CDR3 contains 12 residues. Germline CDR1 and CDR2: SGHRS and YFSETQ. Here the CDR3 reads CASSLGRGEAFF. The DNA of the CDR3 is TGCGCCAGCAGCTTGGGTAGGGGAGAAGCTTTCTTT.